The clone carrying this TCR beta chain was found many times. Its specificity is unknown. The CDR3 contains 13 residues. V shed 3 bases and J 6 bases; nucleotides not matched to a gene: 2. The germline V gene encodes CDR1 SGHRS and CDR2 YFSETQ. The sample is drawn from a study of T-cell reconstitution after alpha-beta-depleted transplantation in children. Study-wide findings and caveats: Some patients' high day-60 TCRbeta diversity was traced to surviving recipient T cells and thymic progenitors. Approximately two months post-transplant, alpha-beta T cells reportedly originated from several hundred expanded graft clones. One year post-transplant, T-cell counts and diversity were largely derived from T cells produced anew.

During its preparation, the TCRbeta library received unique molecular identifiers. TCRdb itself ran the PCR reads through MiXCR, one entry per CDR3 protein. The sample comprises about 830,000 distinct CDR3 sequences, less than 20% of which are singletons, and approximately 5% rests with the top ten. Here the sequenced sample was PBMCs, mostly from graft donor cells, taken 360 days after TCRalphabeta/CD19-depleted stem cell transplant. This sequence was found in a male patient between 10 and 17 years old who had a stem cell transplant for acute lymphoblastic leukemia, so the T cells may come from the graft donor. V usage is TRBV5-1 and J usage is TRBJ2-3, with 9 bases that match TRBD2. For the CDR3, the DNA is TGCGCCAGCAGCTATGGGACTAGCGATACGCAGTATTTT. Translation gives CASSYGTSDTQYF.